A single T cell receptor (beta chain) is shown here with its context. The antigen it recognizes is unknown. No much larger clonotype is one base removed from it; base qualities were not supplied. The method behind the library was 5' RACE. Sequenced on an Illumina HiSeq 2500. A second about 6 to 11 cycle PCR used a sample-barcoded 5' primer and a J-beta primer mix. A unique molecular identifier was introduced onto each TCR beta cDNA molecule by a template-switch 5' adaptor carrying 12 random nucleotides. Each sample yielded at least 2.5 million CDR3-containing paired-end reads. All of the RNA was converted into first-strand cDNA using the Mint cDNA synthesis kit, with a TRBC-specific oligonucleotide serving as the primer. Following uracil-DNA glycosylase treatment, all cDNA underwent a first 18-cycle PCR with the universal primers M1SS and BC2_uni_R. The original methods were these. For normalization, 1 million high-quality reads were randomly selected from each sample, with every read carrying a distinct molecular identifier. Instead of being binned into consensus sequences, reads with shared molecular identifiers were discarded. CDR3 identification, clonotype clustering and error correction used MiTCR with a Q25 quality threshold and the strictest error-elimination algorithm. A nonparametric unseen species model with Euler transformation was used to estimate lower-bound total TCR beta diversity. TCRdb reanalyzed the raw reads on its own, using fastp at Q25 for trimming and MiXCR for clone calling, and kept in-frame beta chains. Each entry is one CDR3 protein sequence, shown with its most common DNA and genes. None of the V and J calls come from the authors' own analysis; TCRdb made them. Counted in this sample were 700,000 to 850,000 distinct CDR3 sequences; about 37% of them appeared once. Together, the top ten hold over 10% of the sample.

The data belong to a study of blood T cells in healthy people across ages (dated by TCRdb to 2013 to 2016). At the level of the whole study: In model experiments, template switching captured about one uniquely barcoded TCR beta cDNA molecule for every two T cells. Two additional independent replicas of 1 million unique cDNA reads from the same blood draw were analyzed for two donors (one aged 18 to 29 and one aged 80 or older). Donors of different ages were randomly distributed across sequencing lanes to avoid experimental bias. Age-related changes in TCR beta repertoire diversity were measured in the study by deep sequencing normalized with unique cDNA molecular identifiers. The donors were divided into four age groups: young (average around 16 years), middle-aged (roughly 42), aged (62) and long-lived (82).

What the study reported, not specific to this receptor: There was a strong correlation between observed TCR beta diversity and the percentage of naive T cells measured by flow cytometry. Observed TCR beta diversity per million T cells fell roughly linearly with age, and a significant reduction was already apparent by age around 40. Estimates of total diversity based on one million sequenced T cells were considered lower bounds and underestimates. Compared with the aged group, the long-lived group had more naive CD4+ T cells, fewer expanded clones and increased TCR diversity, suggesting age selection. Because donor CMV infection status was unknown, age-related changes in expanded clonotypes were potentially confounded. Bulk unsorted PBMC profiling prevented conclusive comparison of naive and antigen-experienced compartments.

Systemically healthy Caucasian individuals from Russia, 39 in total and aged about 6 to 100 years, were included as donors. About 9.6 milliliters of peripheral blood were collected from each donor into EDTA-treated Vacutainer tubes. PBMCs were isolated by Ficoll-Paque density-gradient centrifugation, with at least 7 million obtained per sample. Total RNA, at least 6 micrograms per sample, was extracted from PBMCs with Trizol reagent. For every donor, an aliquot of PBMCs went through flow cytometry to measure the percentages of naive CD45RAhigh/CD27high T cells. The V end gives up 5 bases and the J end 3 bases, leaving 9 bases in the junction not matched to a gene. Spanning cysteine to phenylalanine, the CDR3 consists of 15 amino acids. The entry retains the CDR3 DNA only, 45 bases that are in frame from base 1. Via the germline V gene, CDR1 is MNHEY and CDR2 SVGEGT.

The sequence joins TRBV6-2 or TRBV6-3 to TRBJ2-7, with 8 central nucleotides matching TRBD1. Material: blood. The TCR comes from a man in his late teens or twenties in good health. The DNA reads TGTGCCAGCAGTGAGGACAGGGAACACATCTACGAGCAGTACTTC. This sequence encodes CASSEDREHIYEQYF.